The present T cell receptor (beta chain) was sequenced within a study of blood T cell repertoires in COVID-19. Across the study: Sample material is recorded as cDNA or gDNA derived from T cells, B-cell-depleted T cells, or PBMCs.

Repertoires were generated with immunoSEQ multiplex PCR, while TCRdb's copy carries only in-frame clones and drops some. The sample yields around 200,000 clones, roughly 80% seen once. Germline CDR1 reads SEHNR; CDR2 reads FQNEAQ (reference sequence). The trim removed 5 bases at V and 3 bases at J, leaving 6 bases unmatched. The CDR3 is made up of 14 amino acids. The sequence came from a woman between 50 and 59 years old with acute or convalescent COVID-19. The genes are TRBV7-9 and TRBJ2-5; 7 bases are shared with TRBD1. The material sequenced was peripheral blood. DNA of the CDR3: TGTGCCAGCAGCATCTACAGGGGAAAAGAGACCCAGTACTTC. It codes for CASSIYRGKETQYF. Using reference TRBV7-9 and TRBJ2-5 for the parts outside the CDR3, the full variable domain is DTGVSQNPRHKITKRGQNVTFRCDPISEHNRLYWYRQTLGQGPEFLTYFQNEAQLEKSRLLSDRFSAERPKGSFSTLEIQRTEQGDSAMYLCASSIYRGKETQYFGPGTRLLVL.